This T cell receptor beta chain was profiled in a study of spatial heterogeneity in lung cancer. Study-level points and caveats: Expanded intratumoral alpha and beta TCR counts tracked tumor mutation counts.

The sample holds many counts of this clonotype. The antigen remains unidentified. In the library, each TCR cDNA molecule bore its own unique molecular identifier. TCRdb redid the calling of the 5' RACE reads with MiXCR, one entry per CDR3 protein. The sample contains some 20,000 distinct CDR3 sequences, roughly 15% of which appear only once. Time point noted: sample taken at primary tumor resection. Samples were donated by 72 untreated early-stage non-small cell lung cancer patients. The clonotype was recovered from a female donor with early-stage non-small cell lung cancer. This specimen consisted of lung tumor tissue, obtained at surgery.

The CDR3 loop reads CASSLRSGRPIYTQYF. In nucleotides, the CDR3 is TGTGCCAGCAGTTTGCGAAGCGGGAGGCCCATCTATACGCAGTATTTT. The chain joins TRBV12-3 or TRBV12-4 to TRBJ2-3; TRBD2 agrees at 9 bases. The V gene end was trimmed by 3 bases and the J gene end by 7 bases; junction bases not matched to a gene: 11. This CDR3 has 16 residues.